This T cell receptor (beta chain) was obtained from a study of cytomegalovirus exposure and HLA in healthy donors. Study information: Among roughly 180 million T cells, an earlier analysis found about 100 million unique TCR beta sequences. Among several hundred genotyped donors, more than 65% fell in the Caucasian-associated ancestry cluster. Overall study findings and caveats: Several of the most significant clusters were apparently associated with common viral pathogens in a later analysis.

With regard to this clone: No antigen is known for it.

The CDR3 contains 14 residues. The germline V and J ends were trimmed by 2 bases and 2 bases, with 10 bases remaining between them. Germline V gives CDR1 SEHNR, CDR2 FQNEAQ (reference sequence). Researchers ran the PCR with 60 Vbeta and 13 Jbeta primers. Profiling relied on immunoSEQ multiplex PCR, and the TCRdb table lists in-frame clones only, not all of them. The table records over 20,000 clones, approximately 70% of them present only once. Sequencing was carried out using PBMCs. The gene calls are TRBV7-9 and TRBJ2-7, with D perhaps matching TRBD1 (5 bases). The TCR comes from a woman aged 45-59 years in good health and CMV-seronegative. CDR3 residues: CASSLIKGTYEQYF. CDR3 in DNA: TGTGCCAGCAGCTTAATAAAGGGGACCTACGAGCAGTACTTC.